The sequence of this T cell receptor beta chain was determined in a study of low-dose radiotherapy and immunotherapy resistance in tumors. For the study at large: Per fraction, Cohort 1 was given 0.5 Gy every 2 weeks, for a total of 6.5 Gy. Participants in Cohort 2 were given 1 Gy per fraction every two weeks, for 13 Gy over 26 weeks. Every six weeks patients received intravenous ipilimumab 1 mg/kg, and every two weeks they received intravenous nivolumab 240 mg.

This clonotype has at least ten counts. The trim removed 4 bases at V and 8 bases at J, leaving 4 bases unmatched. Germline V gene data show CDR1 as LGHDT and CDR2 as YNNKEL (reference sequence). CDR3 length: 13 residues. The time point: before trial treatment. Treatment of the donors consisted of nivolumab and ipilimumab (plus aspirin, low-dose cyclophosphamide and low-dose radiotherapy). cDNA synthesis used a TRAV/TRBV-specific primer set for both chains. TCR amplification ran 15 to 25 PCR cycles using constant-region and V-primer adapter primers. TCRdb analysed the reads with MiXCR anew, one entry per CDR3 protein. This table has tens of thousands of distinct CDR3 sequences, 9.4% appearing once.

The V call is TRBV3-1, the J call TRBJ2-2; 7 bases map to TRBD1. The specimen comprised PBMCs, sampled before treatment. The TCR was taken from a male donor with prostate cancer. CDR3 residues: CASSLGQKGELFF. CDR3 DNA sequence: TGTGCCAGCAGCCTGGGACAGAAAGGGGAGCTGTTTTTT.